The present entry profiles one T cell receptor (beta chain) with its context. Its antigen is not identified. The trim removed 4 bases at V and 2 bases at J, leaving 4 bases unmatched. CDR1 is MNHEY and CDR2 is SVGAGI in the germline V gene. The CDR3 totals 15 residues. These data come from a study of cytomegalovirus exposure and HLA in healthy donors. Findings and caveats of the study: About 87% or about 30% of the time was how often most TCR beta V segments were productive, according to an earlier analysis. Most CMV-associated TCR beta chains were later found to appear HLA-restricted. TCR beta chains numbering some 160 were designated cytomegalovirus-associated.

PCR used 60 Vbeta primers and 13 Jbeta primers. TCRdb's copy holds only in-frame clones and misses some; the assay was immunoSEQ multiplex PCR. The table lists around 120,000 clones, approximately 72% of them singletons. V gene TRBV6-5 combines with J gene TRBJ2-3, with TRBD1 identical over 9 bases. This sequence originates from a woman in her thirties or forties in good health and CMV-seropositive. Sequences were obtained from PBMCs. CDR3 amino acids: CASSSDRGITDTQYF. The CDR3 bases are TGTGCCAGCAGTTCGGACAGGGGTATCACAGATACGCAGTATTTT.